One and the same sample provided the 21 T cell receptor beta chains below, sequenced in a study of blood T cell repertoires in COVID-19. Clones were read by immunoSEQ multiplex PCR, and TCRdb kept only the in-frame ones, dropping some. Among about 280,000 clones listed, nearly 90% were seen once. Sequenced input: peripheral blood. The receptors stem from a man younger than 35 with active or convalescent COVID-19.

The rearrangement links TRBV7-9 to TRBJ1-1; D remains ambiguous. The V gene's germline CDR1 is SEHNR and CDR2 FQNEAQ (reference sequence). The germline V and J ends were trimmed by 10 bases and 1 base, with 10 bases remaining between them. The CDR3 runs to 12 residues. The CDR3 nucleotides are TGTGCCATCTCTCCAGGGAACACTGAAGCTTTCTTT. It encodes CAISPGNTEAFF.

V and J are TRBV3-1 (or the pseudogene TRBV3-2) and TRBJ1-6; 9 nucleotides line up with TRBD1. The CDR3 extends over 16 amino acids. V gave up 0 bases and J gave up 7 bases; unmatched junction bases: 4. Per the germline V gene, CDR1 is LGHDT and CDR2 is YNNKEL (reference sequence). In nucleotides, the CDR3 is TGTGCCAGCAGCCAAGAGGGACAGGGTTGGAATTCACCCCTCCACTTT. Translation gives CASSQEGQGWNSPLHF.

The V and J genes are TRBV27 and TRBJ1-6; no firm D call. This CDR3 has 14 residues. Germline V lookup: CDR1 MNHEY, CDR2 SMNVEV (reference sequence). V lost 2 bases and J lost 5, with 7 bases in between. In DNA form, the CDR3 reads TGTGCCAGCAGTTTAAAACAGAATAATTCACCCCTCCACTTT. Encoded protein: CASSLKQNNSPLHF.

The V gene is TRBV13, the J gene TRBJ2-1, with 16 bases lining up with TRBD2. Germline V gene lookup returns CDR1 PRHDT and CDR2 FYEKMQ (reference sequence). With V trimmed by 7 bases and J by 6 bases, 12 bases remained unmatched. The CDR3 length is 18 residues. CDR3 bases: TGTGCCAGCACACCGGGACTAGCGGGGGGGCCTTTGTTCAATGAGCAGTTCTTC. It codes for CASTPGLAGGPLFNEQFF. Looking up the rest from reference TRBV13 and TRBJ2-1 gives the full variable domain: AAGVIQSPRHLIKEKRETATLKCYPIPRHDTVYWYQQGPGQDPQFLISFYEKMQSDKGSIPDRFSAQQFSDYHSELNMSSLELGDSALYFCASTPGLAGGPLFNEQFFGPGTRLTVL.

CDR3 region: CASLRGKDTEAFF. CDR3 coding DNA: TGTGCCAGCCTACGGGGAAAGGACACTGAAGCTTTCTTT. This chain connects TRBV2 to TRBJ1-1; D remains unclear. The CDR3 contains 13 residues. Trimming shortened V by 8 bases and J by 3 bases, and 13 bases separated the two germline ends. Germline lookup yields CDR1 SNHLY and CDR2 FYNNEI.

CDR3 amino acids: CASSEAPLSGANVLTF. The CDR3, as DNA: TGTGCCAGCAGTGAAGCTCCCCTCTCTGGGGCCAACGTCCTGACTTTC. The chain couples TRBV6-1 to TRBJ2-6; no reliable D call. Germline-derived CDR1 and CDR2 are MNHNS and SASEGT. The CDR3 is made up of 16 amino acids. Trimming took 0 bases from V and 0 from J, leaving 6 bases between them.

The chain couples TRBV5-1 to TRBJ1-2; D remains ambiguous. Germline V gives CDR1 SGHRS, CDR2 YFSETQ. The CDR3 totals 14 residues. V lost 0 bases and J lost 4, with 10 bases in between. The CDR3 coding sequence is TGCGCCAGCAGCTTGGATCAAGCTGCCTATGGCTACACCTTC. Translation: CASSLDQAAYGYTF.

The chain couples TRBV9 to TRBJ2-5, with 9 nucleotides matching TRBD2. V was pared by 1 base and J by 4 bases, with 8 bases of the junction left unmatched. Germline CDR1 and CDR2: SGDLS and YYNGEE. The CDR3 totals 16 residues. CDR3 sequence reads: CASSVFAGGLRETQYF. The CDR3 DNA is TGTGCCAGCAGCGTATTCGCGGGGGGGCTTAGAGAGACCCAGTACTTC.

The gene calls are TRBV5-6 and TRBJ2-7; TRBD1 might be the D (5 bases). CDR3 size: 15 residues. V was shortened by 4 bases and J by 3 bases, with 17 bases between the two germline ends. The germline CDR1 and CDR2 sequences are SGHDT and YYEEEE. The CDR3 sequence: CASSPDSELVYEQYF. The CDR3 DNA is TGTGCCAGCAGCCCTGACAGTGAATTGGTCTACGAGCAGTACTTC.

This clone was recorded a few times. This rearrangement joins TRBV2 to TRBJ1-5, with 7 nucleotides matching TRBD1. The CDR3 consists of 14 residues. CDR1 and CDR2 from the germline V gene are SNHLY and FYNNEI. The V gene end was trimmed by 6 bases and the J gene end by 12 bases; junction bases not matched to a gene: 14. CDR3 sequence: CASRGTDSRGVQHF. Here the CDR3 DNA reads TGTGCCAGCAGGGGGACAGACTCCCGTGGGGTCCAGCATTTT. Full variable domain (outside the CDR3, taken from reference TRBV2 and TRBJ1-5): EPEVTQTPSHQVTQMGQEVILRCVPISNHLYFYWYRQILGQKVEFLVSFYNNEISEKSEIFDDQFSVERPDGSNFTLKIRSTKLEDSAMYFCASRGTDSRGVQHFGDGTRLSIL.

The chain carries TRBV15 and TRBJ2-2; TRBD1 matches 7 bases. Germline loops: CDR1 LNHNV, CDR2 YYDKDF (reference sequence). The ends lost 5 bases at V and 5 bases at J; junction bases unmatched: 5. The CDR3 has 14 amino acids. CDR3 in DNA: TGTGCCACCAGCCCTCGACAGGGAACCGGGGAGCTGTTTTTT. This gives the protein CATSPRQGTGELFF.

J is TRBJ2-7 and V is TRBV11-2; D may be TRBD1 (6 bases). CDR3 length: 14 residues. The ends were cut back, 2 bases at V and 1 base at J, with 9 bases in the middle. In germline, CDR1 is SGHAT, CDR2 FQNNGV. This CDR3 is CASSLQGSSYEQYF. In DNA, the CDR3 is TGTGCCAGCAGCTTACAGGGGTCTTCCTACGAGCAGTACTTC.

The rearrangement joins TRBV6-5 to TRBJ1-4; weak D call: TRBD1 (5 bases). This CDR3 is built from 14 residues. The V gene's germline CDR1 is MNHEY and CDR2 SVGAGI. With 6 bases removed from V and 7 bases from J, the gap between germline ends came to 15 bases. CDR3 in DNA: TGTGCCAGCAGGGGTCGGGAGGGGTCTGAAAAACTGTTTTTT. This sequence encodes CASRGREGSEKLFF.

CDR3 sequence reads: CATSDPRTGETQYF. The CDR3 coding sequence is TGTGCCACCAGTGATCCCCGGACTGGGGAGACCCAGTACTTC. This chain uses TRBV24-1 with TRBJ2-5; tentative D call: TRBD2 (5 bases). Deletions cut 3 bases from V and 5 bases from J, with 12 bases between. This CDR3 is 14 amino acids long. Per the germline V gene, CDR1 is KGHDR and CDR2 is SFDVKD.

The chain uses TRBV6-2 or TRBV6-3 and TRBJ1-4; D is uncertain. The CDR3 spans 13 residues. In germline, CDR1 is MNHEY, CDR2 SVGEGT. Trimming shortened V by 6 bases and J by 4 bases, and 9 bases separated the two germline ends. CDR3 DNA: TGTGCCAGCAGCCTACAGTTTAATGAAAAACTGTTTTTT. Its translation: CASSLQFNEKLFF.

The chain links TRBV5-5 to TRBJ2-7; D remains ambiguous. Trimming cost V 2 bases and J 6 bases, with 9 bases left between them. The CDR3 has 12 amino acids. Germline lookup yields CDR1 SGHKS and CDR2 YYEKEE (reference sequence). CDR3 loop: CASSLNSVEQYF. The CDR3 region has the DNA TGTGCCAGCAGCTTAAACTCGGTCGAGCAGTACTTC.

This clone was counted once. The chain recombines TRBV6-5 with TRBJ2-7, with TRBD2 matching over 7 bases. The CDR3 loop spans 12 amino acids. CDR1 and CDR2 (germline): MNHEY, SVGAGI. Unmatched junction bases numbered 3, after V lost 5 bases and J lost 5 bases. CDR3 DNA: TGTGCCAGCAGTCGGGGGGACCACGAGCAGTACTTC. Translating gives CASSRGDHEQYF.

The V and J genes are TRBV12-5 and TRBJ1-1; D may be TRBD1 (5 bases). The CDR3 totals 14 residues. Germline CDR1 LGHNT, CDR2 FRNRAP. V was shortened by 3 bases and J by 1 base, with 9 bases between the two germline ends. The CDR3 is CASGFSGSNTEAFF. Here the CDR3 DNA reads TGTGCTAGTGGTTTCTCAGGGTCGAACACTGAAGCTTTCTTT.

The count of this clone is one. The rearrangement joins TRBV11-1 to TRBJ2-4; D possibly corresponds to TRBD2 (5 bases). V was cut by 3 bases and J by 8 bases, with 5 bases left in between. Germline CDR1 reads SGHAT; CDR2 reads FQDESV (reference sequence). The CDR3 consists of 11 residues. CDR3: CASSFGDIQYF. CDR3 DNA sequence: TGTGCCAGCAGCTTCGGGGACATTCAGTACTTC. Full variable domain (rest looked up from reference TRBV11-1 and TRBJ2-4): EAEVAQSPRYKITEKSQAVAFWCDPISGHATLYWYRQILGQGPELLVQFQDESVVDDSQLPKDRFSAERLKGVDSTLKIQPAELGDSAMYLCASSFGDIQYFGAGTRLSVL.

The chain's CDR3 is CASSLDGKSNQPQHF. As DNA, the CDR3 is TGTGCCAGCAGCTTGGACGGTAAGAGCAATCAGCCCCAGCATTTT. The V and J genes are TRBV5-4 and TRBJ1-5, with D uncertain. With 0 bases removed from V and 1 base from J, the gap between germline ends came to 8 bases. The germline gives CDR1 SGHNT, CDR2 YYREEE (reference sequence). The CDR3 is 15 residues long.

CDR3 loop: CASSPWTGKTYEQYF. Here the CDR3 DNA reads TGTGCCAGTAGTCCGTGGACAGGGAAAACCTACGAGCAGTACTTC. The chain is built from TRBV19 and TRBJ2-7; 8 nucleotides match TRBD1. V shed 5 bases and J 2 bases; nucleotides not matched to a gene: 8. The CDR3 has 15 residues. Germline V gene lookup returns CDR1 LNHDA and CDR2 SQIVND (reference sequence).